The 23 T cell receptor beta chains below were found in one sample sequenced in a study of T cells expressing NK-cell markers. TCRdb reanalyzed the 5' RACE reads and collapses them to one entry per CDR3 protein, without DNA. This table holds about 260,000 distinct CDR3 sequences. Sample: blood T cells: a sorted CD56 or NKG2C T cell subset, CD4+ or CD8+ T cells, or bulk PBMC T cells (not recorded which). The receptors stem from a woman between 18 and 70 years old in good health.

The chain employs TRBV7-9 and TRBJ1-1; no DNA is available, so the TRBD1 call from TCRdb remains unchecked. The CDR3 covers 15 residues. Germline V gives CDR1 SEHNR, CDR2 FQNEAQ (reference sequence). This CDR3 is CASSSRGAVNTEAFF. The variable domain in full, completed from reference TRBV7-9 and TRBJ1-1, reads DTGVSQNPRHKITKRGQNVTFRCDPISEHNRLYWYRQTLGQGPEFLTYFQNEAQLEKSRLLSDRFSAERPKGSFSTLEIQRTEQGDSAMYLCASSSRGAVNTEAFFGQGTRLTVV.

The CDR3 sequence: CASSSPWEALHNEQFF. The chain employs TRBV28 and TRBJ2-1; the TCRdb D gene call, TRBD2, has no DNA to confirm it. Germline V gene lookup returns CDR1 MDHEN and CDR2 SYDVKM. The CDR3 is 16 residues long.

The chain uses TRBV6-5 and TRBJ1-3. This CDR3 has 15 residues. Germline loops: CDR1 MNHEY, CDR2 SVGAGI. CDR3 region: CASSYSHGSGNTIYF.

The genes are TRBV7-2 and TRBJ2-1; TCRdb selects TRBD2, and the lack of DNA leaves this call unchecked. The CDR3 extends over 15 amino acids. The germline V gene encodes CDR1 SGHTA and CDR2 FQGNSA. Here the CDR3 reads CASSLTWGGGVGQFF.

The rearrangement joins TRBV5-1 to TRBJ2-5. Germline lookup yields CDR1 SGHRS and CDR2 YFSETQ. The CDR3 spans 11 residues. This CDR3 reads CASGIAETQYF.

The CDR3 sequence is CSVGGWAGEGYTF. This chain joins TRBV20-1 and TRBJ1-2; TCRdb picks TRBD1, but there is no DNA to check that call. CDR1 and CDR2 from the germline V gene are DFQATT and SNEGSKA (reference sequence). The length of the CDR3 is 13 residues.

The chain combines TRBV20-1 with TRBJ2-1. Germline V lookup: CDR1 DFQATT, CDR2 SNEGSKA (reference sequence). The CDR3 is made up of 14 amino acids. The CDR3 sequence is CSASSGTPYNEQFF.

This chain links TRBV4-3 with TRBJ1-1; TCRdb reports TRBD1, a call that lacks DNA to check it against. This CDR3 region has 15 residues. Germline-derived CDR1 and CDR2 are LGHNA and YSLEER. The CDR3 here is CASSQEATGVAEAFF.

V is TRBV15 and J is TRBJ2-2; TCRdb reports TRBD1, a call that lacks DNA to check it against. Germline CDR1 and CDR2: LNHNV and YYDKDF (reference sequence). The CDR3 length is 15 residues. The chain's CDR3 is CATSSWDAHTGELFF.

The rearrangement uses TRBV10-3 and TRBJ2-1; as DNA is missing, the TRBD1 call by TCRdb cannot be tested. Germline lookup yields CDR1 ENHRY and CDR2 SYGVKD. The CDR3 is 14 residues long. The CDR3 region is CAISGGAAYNEQFF.

The V gene is TRBV6-2 or TRBV6-3, the J gene TRBJ2-3; TCRdb proposes TRBD2, but this gene call is untestable without DNA. The germline CDR1 and CDR2 sequences are MNHEY and SVGEGT. CDR3 length: 15 residues. Here the CDR3 reads CASSGTSGSRDTQYF.

The gene calls are TRBV10-3 and TRBJ2-5. The CDR3 is 13 amino acids. Germline-derived CDR1 and CDR2 are ENHRY and SYGVKD. This chain's CDR3 is CAISGDNEETQYF.

V is TRBV10-2 and J is TRBJ2-1; the TRBD1 assignment by TCRdb is unverifiable without DNA. Germline V gives CDR1 WSHSY, CDR2 SAAADI. The CDR3 extends over 14 amino acids. The CDR3 here is CASSWTGVHNEQFF.

The chain combines TRBV6-5 with TRBJ2-1; the TCRdb D gene call, TRBD1, has no DNA to confirm it. The germline V gene has CDR1 MNHEY and CDR2 SVGAGI. The CDR3 sequence is 16 residues long. CDR3 residues: CASSYAIGTGPNEQFF.

This chain uses TRBV7-2 with TRBJ1-2; TCRdb lists TRBD1, though no DNA is available to test this call. There are 14 residues in the CDR3. Germline assignment: CDR1 SGHTA and CDR2 FQGNSA. This CDR3 reads CASSLTTGNYGYTF.

The chain links TRBV5-1 to TRBJ1-2. Germline loops: CDR1 SGHRS, CDR2 YFSETQ. The CDR3 covers 14 residues. The CDR3 here is CASSLGMGPGGYTF.

V usage is TRBV12-3 or TRBV12-4 and J usage is TRBJ2-2; no DNA is available, so the TRBD1 call from TCRdb remains unchecked. This CDR3 has 14 amino acids. The CDR3 spells CASWLTGNTGELFF.

The V call is TRBV12-5, the J call TRBJ1-1; the TCRdb call, TRBD1, lacks DNA for checking. Germline-derived CDR1 and CDR2 are LGHNT and FRNRAP. This CDR3 region has 16 residues. CDR3 sequence: CASGLPQGQLETEAFF.

V usage is TRBV6-4 and J usage is TRBJ2-3; lacking DNA, the TRBD2 call made by TCRdb goes unchecked. The CDR3 spans 16 residues. Germline V gene sequence: CDR1 MRHNA, CDR2 SNTAGT. CDR3 amino acids: CASSDSMAGGSDTQYF.

This chain connects TRBV7-2 to TRBJ2-5; absent DNA, TCRdb's TRBD2 call cannot be checked. Germline values: CDR1 SGHTA, CDR2 FQGNSA. CDR3 size: 14 residues. The CDR3 protein is CASSRPGLKETQYF.

The rearrangement joins TRBV20-1 to TRBJ2-7. The germline V gene has CDR1 DFQATT and CDR2 SNEGSKA (reference sequence). The CDR3 has 12 residues. The CDR3 sequence is CSATGSSYEQYF.

The chain uses TRBV2 and TRBJ2-7; no DNA is available, so the TRBD1 call from TCRdb remains unchecked. Germline lookup yields CDR1 SNHLY and CDR2 FYNNEI. The CDR3 consists of 16 residues. The CDR3 sequence: CASNYLGDRELREQYF.

The chain has TRBV11-2 and TRBJ2-3; TCRdb names TRBD1, which stays unverified in the absence of DNA. The germline gives CDR1 SGHAT, CDR2 FQNNGV. This CDR3 is 13 amino acids long. CDR3 in amino acids: CASSWRGRDTQYF.